This T cell receptor beta chain came from a study of blood T cell repertoires in COVID-19. Overall study: The United States, Italy and Spain supplied acute and convalescent COVID-19 samples. T cells, B-cell-depleted T cells, or PBMCs provided the cDNA or gDNA that served as material.

As processed by the authors: Reference gene primers were amplified, and this amplification served to estimate nucleated cell counts. The assay was immunoSEQ multiplex PCR, and TCRdb's table has in-frame clones only and misses some. For V, J and clone size, that table is used; D and trimming come from the DNA. Here the sample spans approximately 200,000 clones, about 88% being singletons. The CDR3 sequence is 16 residues long. Germline-derived CDR1 and CDR2 are MNHNS and SASEGT. The V and J ends lost 1 base and 0 bases respectively, with 10 bases between them. J is TRBJ1-5 and V is TRBV6-1; maybe TRBD1 (5 bases). The TCR sequence derives from a man in his 70s with active or convalescent COVID-19. Material for sequencing was peripheral blood. CDR3 bases: TGTGCCAGCAGTGAAGTCGGCGGGGGTAGCAATCAGCCCCAGCATTTT. This translates into CASSEVGGGSNQPQHF.